The 10 T cell receptor beta chains presented below share a single source sample, sequenced in a study of T cell repertoires in cytomegalovirus infection. TCRdb reprocessed the reads with MiXCR, giving one entry per CDR3 protein. The sample has about 830,000 distinct CDR3 sequences, 32% seen once; the top ten hold roughly 12%. The antigens these receptors bind are not known. Material: cultured CD8+ T cells from PBMCs, obtained from culture after CMV antigen stimulation. These receptors were obtained from a human donor in good health (CMV status not recorded). Some clones in this sample may be carry-over from other donors' samples.

This clonotype was counted only a few times. This chain links TRBV12-5 with TRBJ1-1; no clear D. The CDR3 has 13 residues. Germline V gives CDR1 LGHNT, CDR2 FRNRAP. V gave up 2 bases and J gave up 1 base, with 5 bases separating them. The CDR3 DNA is TGTGCTAGTGGTTTGATACCGAACACTGAAGCTTTCTTT. It is translated as CASGLIPNTEAFF.

This clonotype was seen a few times. The gene calls are TRBV2 and TRBJ1-2; D not certain. Trimming cost V 6 bases and J 0 bases, with 11 bases left between them. This CDR3 contains 14 residues. Looked up from germline, CDR1 is SNHLY and CDR2 is FYNNEI. CDR3 nucleotides: TGTGCCAGCAGCGTACACTCAGCTAACTATGGCTACACCTTC. Protein: CASSVHSANYGYTF. Supplemented by reference TRBV2 and TRBJ1-2, the full variable domain reads EPEVTQTPSHQVTQMGQEVILRCVPISNHLYFYWYRQILGQKVEFLVSFYNNEISEKSEIFDDQFSVERPDGSNFTLKIRSTKLEDSAMYFCASSVHSANYGYTFGSGTRLTVV.

This clonotype was recorded only once. The chain is built from TRBV20-1 and TRBJ2-7; D is ambiguous. The germline V and J ends were trimmed by 6 bases and 3 bases, with 12 bases remaining between them. Germline CDR1 and CDR2: DFQATT and SNEGSKA (reference sequence). This CDR3 has 12 amino acids. The chain's CDR3 is CSAEDMGYEQYF. CDR3 bases: TGCAGTGCAGAAGACATGGGCTACGAGCAGTACTTC.

The CDR3 loop reads CASSLAIGNLRGHGYTF. The CDR3 DNA reads as TGCGCCAGCAGCTTGGCCATCGGAAACCTCCGAGGGCATGGCTACACCTTC. The genes are TRBV5-1 and TRBJ1-2, with no clear D. There are 17 residues in the CDR3. Germline V lookup: CDR1 SGHRS, CDR2 YFSETQ. With 0 bases removed from V and 6 bases from J, the gap between germline ends came to 21 bases. The whole variable domain, remainder taken from reference TRBV5-1 and TRBJ1-2, is KAGVTQTPRYLIKTRGQQVTLSCSPISGHRSVSWYQQTPGQGLQFLFEYFSETQRNKGNFPGRFSGRQFSNSRSEMNVSTLELGDSALYLCASSLAIGNLRGHGYTFGSGTRLTVV.

The chain carries TRBV5-5 and TRBJ2-5, with 9 bases that match TRBD1. This CDR3 is 14 amino acids long. V shed 5 bases, J shed 5 bases, and the junction held 7 bases outside the gene matches. CDR1 is SGHKS and CDR2 is YYEKEE in the germline V gene (reference sequence). DNA for the CDR3: TGTGCCAGCAGTTACAGGGGGCTCGGGGAGACCCAGTACTTC. Its protein product is CASSYRGLGETQYF.

The V gene is TRBV9, the J gene TRBJ2-5; TRBD2 matches at 9 bases. The germline V gene has CDR1 SGDLS and CDR2 YYNGEE. After removal of 6 bases from V and 4 bases from J, the junction contained 13 bases not matched to a gene. This CDR3 region has 16 residues. The CDR3 spells CASTPGGGAFIETQYF. For the CDR3, the DNA is TGTGCCAGCACCCCCGGCGGGGGGGCCTTTATAGAGACCCAGTACTTC.

J is TRBJ1-4 and V is TRBV28; possibly TRBD1 for D (5 bases). The CDR3 runs 13 residues. Germline-derived CDR1 and CDR2 are MDHEN and SYDVKM. V lost 7 bases and J 7 bases, leaving 13 bases between the germline ends. The CDR3 DNA is TGTGCCAGCATTCAGGGATGGAGTGAAAAACTGTTTTTT. It is translated as CASIQGWSEKLFF.

In its sample, this clonotype was seen a few times. This chain links TRBV27 with TRBJ2-5; 7 nucleotides line up with TRBD1. This CDR3 comprises 15 residues. Germline-derived CDR1 and CDR2 are MNHEY and SMNVEV (reference sequence). V was clipped by 6 bases and J by 1 base; unmatched bases: 8. For the CDR3, the DNA is TGTGCCAGCAGGAACAGGGGACGAATCCAAGAGACCCAGTACTTC. Amino acids: CASRNRGRIQETQYF.

This clonotype was seen repeatedly, ten times or more. The chain links TRBV7-9 to TRBJ1-2; unclear D gene. The CDR3 extends over 12 amino acids. Germline assignment: CDR1 SEHNR and CDR2 FQNEAQ (reference sequence). The V and J ends lost 4 bases and 2 bases respectively, with 5 bases between them. The CDR3 region is CASSSGNYGYTF. The DNA of the CDR3 is TGTGCCAGCAGCTCGGGGAACTATGGCTACACCTTC.

This clonotype was seen ten or more times. The chain employs TRBV7-8 and TRBJ2-3; D is uncertain. This CDR3 is built from 14 residues. Trimming removed 0 bases from V and 0 bases from J, with 4 bases in between. Germline lookup yields CDR1 SGHVS and CDR2 FQNEAQ. CDR3 DNA: TGTGCCAGCAGCTTAGCGACAAGCACAGATACGCAGTATTTT. Its translation is CASSLATSTDTQYF.